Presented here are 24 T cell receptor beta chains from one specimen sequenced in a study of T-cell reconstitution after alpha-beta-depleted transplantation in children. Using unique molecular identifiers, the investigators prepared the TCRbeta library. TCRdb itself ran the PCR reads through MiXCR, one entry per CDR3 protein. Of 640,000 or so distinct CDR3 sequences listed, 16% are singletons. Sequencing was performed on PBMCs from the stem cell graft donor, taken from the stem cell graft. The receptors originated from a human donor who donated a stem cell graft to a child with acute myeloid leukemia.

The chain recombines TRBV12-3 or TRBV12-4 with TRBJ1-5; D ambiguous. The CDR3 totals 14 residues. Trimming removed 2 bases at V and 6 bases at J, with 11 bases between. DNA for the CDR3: TGTGCCAGCAGTTTAACGGGTGCAGGTCAGCCCCAGCATTTT. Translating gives CASSLTGAGQPQHF.

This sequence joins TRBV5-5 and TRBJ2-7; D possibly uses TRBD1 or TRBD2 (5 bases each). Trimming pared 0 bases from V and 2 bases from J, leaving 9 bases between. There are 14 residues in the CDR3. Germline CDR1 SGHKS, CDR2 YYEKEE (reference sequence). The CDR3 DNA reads TGTGCCAGCAGCTTGGATCAGGGACCCTACGAGCAGTACGTC. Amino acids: CASSLDQGPYEQYV.

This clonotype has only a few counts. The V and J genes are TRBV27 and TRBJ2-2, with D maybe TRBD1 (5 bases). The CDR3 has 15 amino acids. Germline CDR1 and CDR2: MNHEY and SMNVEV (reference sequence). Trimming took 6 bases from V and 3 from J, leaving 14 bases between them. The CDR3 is CASSRRGSYTGELFF. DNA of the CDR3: TGTGCCAGCAGCCGAAGGGGCAGTTACACCGGGGAGCTGTTTTTT.

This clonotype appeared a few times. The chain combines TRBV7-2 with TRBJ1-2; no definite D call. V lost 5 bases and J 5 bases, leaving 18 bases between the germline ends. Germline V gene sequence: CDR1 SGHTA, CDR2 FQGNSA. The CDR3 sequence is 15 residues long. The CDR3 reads CASSTRAANTYGYTF. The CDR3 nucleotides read TGTGCCAGCAGCACACGGGCCGCCAATACTTATGGCTACACCTTC. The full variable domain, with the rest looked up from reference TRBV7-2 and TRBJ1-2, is GAGVSQSPSNKVTEKGKDVELRCDPISGHTALYWYRQSLGQGLEFLIYFQGNSAPDKSGLPSDRFSAERTGGSVSTLTIQRTQQEDSAVYLCASSTRAANTYGYTFGSGTRLTVV.

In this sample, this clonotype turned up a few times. The CDR3 nucleotides read TGTGCCAGCAACCCCGGGACAGGGAGAACTGAAGCTTTCTTT. Translation: CASNPGTGRTEAFF. The chain couples TRBV27 to TRBJ1-1; 9 bases match TRBD1. The CDR3 is 14 amino acids. The germline gives CDR1 MNHEY, CDR2 SMNVEV (reference sequence). Germline trimming cut 7 bases from V and 5 bases from J; bases unmatched to any gene: 8.

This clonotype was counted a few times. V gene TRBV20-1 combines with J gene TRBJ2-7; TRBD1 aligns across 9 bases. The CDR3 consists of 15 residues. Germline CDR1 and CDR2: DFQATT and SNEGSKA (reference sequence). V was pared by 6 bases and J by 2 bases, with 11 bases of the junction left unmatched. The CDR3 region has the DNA TGCAGTGCAGACGGACAGGGGCCCTCCCCCTACGAGCAGTACTTC. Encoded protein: CSADGQGPSPYEQYF.

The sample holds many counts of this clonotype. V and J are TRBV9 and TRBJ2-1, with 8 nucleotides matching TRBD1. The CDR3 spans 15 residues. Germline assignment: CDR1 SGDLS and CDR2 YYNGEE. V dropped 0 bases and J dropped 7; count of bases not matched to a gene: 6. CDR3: CASSVERTGSNEQFF. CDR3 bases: TGTGCCAGCAGCGTAGAGAGGACAGGGTCTAATGAGCAGTTCTTC.

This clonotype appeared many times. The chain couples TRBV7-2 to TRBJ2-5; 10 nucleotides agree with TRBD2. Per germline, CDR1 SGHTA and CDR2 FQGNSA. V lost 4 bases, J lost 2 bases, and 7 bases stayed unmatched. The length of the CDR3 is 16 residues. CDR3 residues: CASSYPSGGKQETQYF. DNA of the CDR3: TGTGCCAGCAGCTACCCTAGCGGGGGAAAACAAGAGACCCAGTACTTC.

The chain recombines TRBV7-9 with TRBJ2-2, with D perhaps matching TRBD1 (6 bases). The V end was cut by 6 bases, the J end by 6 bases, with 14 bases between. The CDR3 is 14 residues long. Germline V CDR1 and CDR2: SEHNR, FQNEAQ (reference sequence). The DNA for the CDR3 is TGTGCCAGCAGGATCAACACAGGGCCCGGGGAGCTGTTTTTT. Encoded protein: CASRINTGPGELFF.

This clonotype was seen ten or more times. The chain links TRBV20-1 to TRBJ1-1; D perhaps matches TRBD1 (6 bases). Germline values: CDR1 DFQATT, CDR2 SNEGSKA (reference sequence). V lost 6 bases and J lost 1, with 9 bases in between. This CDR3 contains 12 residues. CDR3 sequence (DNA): TGCAGTGCAAAGGGGGGGAACACTGAAGCTTTCTTT. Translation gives CSAKGGNTEAFF.

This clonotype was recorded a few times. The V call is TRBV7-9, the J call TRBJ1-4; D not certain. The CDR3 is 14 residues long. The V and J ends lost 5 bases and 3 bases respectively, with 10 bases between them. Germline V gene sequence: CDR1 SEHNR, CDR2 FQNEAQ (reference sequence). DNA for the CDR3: TGTGCCAGCAGCGGTCCACGATCTAATGAAAAACTGTTTTTT. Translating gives CASSGPRSNEKLFF.

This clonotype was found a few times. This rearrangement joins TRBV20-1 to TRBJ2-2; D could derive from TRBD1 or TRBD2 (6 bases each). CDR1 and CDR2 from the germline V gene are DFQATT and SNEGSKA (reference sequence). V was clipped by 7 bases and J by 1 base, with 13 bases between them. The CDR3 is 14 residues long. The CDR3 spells CSVLEGGNTGELFF. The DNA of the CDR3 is TGCAGTGTTCTGGAGGGGGGGAACACCGGGGAGCTGTTTTTT.

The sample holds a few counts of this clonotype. The CDR3 spells CASSLAPAGNTEAFF. CDR3 DNA sequence: TGTGCCAGCAGCTTAGCCCCGGCGGGGAACACTGAAGCTTTCTTT. The chain joins TRBV7-2 to TRBJ1-1; D unclear. This CDR3 is 15 amino acids long. Germline CDR1 and CDR2: SGHTA and FQGNSA. V was pared by 0 bases and J by 1 base, with 9 bases between. Variable domain in full (rest from reference TRBV7-2 and TRBJ1-1): GAGVSQSPSNKVTEKGKDVELRCDPISGHTALYWYRQSLGQGLEFLIYFQGNSAPDKSGLPSDRFSAERTGGSVSTLTIQRTQQEDSAVYLCASSLAPAGNTEAFFGQGTRLTVV.

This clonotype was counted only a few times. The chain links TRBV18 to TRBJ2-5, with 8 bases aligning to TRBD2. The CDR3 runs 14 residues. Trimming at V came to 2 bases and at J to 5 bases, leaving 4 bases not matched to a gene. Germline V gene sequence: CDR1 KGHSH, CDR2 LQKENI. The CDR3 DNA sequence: TGTGCCAGCTCACCAGGGACTAGGGAGGAGACCCAGTACTTC. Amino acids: CASSPGTREETQYF. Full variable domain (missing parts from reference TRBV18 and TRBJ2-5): NAGVMQNPRHLVRRRGQEARLRCSPMKGHSHVYWYRQLPEEGLKFMVYLQKENIIDESGMPKERFSAEFPKEGPSILRIQQVVRGDSAAYFCASSPGTREETQYFGPGTRLLVL.

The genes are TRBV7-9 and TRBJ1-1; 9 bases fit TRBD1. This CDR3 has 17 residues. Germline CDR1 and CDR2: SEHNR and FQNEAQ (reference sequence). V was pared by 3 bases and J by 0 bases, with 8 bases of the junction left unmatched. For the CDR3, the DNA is TGTGCCAGCAGCTTTAACAGGGGGCGAAGGGTGAACACTGAAGCTTTCTTT. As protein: CASSFNRGRRVNTEAFF.

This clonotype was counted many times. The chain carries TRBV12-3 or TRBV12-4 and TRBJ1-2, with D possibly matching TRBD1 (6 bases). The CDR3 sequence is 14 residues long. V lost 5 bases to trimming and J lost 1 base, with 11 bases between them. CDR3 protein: CASSPTGLNYGYTF. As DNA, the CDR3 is TGTGCCAGCAGTCCGACAGGCCTTAACTATGGCTACACCTTC.

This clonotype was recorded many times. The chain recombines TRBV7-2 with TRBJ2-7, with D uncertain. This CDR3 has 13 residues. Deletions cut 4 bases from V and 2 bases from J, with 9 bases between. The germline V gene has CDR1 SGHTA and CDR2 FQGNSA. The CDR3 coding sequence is TGTGCCAGCAGCTACTCAGAAGCCTACGAGCAGTACTTC. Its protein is CASSYSEAYEQYF. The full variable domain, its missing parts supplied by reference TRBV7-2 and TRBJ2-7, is GAGVSQSPSNKVTEKGKDVELRCDPISGHTALYWYRQSLGQGLEFLIYFQGNSAPDKSGLPSDRFSAERTGGSVSTLTIQRTQQEDSAVYLCASSYSEAYEQYFGPGTRLTVT.

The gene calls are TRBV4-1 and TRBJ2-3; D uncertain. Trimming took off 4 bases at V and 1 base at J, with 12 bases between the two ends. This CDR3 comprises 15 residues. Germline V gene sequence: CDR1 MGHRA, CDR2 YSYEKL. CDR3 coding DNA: TGCGCCAGCAGCCTCATATTTGGTCGCACAGATACGCAGTATTTT. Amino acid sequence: CASSLIFGRTDTQYF.

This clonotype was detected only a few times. Here the CDR3 reads CASSSDGTYNEQFF. CDR3 sequence (DNA): TGTGCCAGCAGCTCGGACGGAACCTACAATGAGCAGTTCTTC. The chain recombines TRBV5-6 with TRBJ2-1; no definite D call. Germline values: CDR1 SGHDT, CDR2 YYEEEE. V lost 3 bases to trimming and J lost 2 bases, with 9 bases between them. The CDR3 covers 14 residues.

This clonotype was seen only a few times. The CDR3 DNA is TGCAGCGTCGCCCCCGGGACAGGGGTTTATGGCTACACCTTC. Protein: CSVAPGTGVYGYTF. The rearrangement joins TRBV29-1 to TRBJ1-2, with 10 bases that match TRBD1. The CDR3 length is 14 residues. V lost 6 bases, J lost 5 bases, and 9 bases stayed unmatched. CDR1 is SQVTM and CDR2 is ANQGSEA in the germline V gene.

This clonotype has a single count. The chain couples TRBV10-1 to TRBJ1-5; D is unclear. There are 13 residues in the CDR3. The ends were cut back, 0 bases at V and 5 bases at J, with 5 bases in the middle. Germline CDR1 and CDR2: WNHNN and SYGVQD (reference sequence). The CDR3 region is CASSESGDQPQHF. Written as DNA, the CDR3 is TGCGCCAGCAGTGAGTCCGGGGATCAGCCCCAGCATTTT.

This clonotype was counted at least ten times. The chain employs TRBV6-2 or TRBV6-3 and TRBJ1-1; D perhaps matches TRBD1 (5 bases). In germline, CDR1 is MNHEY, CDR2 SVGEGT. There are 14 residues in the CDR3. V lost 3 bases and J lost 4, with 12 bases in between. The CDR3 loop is CASSYVGHSTEAFF. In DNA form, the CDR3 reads TGTGCCAGCAGTTATGTGGGGCATTCCACTGAAGCTTTCTTT.

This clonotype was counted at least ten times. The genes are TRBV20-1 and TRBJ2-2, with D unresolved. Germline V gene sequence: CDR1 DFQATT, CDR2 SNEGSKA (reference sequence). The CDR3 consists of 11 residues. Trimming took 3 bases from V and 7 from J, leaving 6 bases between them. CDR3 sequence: CSASFYGELFF. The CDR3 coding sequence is TGCAGTGCTAGTTTTTACGGGGAGCTGTTTTTT.

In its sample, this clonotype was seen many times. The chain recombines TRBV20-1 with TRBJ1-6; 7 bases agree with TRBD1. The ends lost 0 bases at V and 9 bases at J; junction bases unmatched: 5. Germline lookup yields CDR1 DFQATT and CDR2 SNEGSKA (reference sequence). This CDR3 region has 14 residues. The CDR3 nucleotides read TGCAGTGCTAGAGAAGGGGGCGACTCTTCACCCCTCCACTTT. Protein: CSAREGGDSSPLHF.